This TCR beta chain was observed in a study of blood T cell repertoires in COVID-19. This CDR3 has 14 amino acids. J lost 17 bases, V lost 8 bases, and 16 bases had no gene match. Germline V gene lookup returns CDR1 LNHDA and CDR2 SQIVND (reference sequence). Original handling: Researchers report that nucleated cell counts were estimated from reference gene primer amplification. Profiling relied on immunoSEQ multiplex PCR, and the TCRdb table lists in-frame clones only, not all of them. V, J and clone size were drawn from that table, and D and trimming were deduced from the DNA. Among about 210,000 clones listed, about 90% were seen once.

The genes are TRBV19 and TRBJ1-6, with 9 bases aligning to TRBD1. This clonotype was sampled from a man between 18 and 35 years old with active or convalescent COVID-19. The sequenced sample was peripheral blood. This CDR3 reads CASRTGTGRTSIHF. DNA of the CDR3: TGTGCCAGTCGAACCGGGACAGGGAGGACCTCAATCCACTTT.